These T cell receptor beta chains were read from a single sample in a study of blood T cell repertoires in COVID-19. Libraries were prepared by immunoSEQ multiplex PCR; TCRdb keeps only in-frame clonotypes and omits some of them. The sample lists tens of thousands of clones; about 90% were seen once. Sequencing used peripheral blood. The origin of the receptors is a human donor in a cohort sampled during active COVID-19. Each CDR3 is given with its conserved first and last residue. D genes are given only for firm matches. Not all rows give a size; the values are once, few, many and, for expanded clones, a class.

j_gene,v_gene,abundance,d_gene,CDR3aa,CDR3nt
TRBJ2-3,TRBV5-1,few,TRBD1,CASSLDDRGSQYF,TGCGCCAGCAGCTTGGATGACAGGGGATCGCAGTATTTT
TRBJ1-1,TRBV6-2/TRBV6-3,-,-,CASSYSTAVNTEAFF,TGTGCCAGCAGTTACTCGACGGCGGTGAACACTGAAGCTTTCTTT
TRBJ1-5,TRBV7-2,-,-,CASSLGQSGSQPQHF,TGTGCCAGCAGCTTAGGGCAAAGCGGTAGTCAGCCCCAGCATTTT
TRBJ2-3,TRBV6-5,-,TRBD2,CASSPRLAEPDTQYF,TGTGCCAGCAGCCCAAGACTAGCGGAGCCCGATACGCAGTATTTT
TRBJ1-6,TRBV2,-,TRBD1,CASSPRTGENSPLHF,TGTGCCAGCAGTCCACGGACAGGGGAGAATTCACCCCTCCACTTT
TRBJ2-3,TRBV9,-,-,CASSVALTNTDTQYF,TGTGCCAGCAGCGTAGCCCTTACAAACACAGATACGCAGTATTTT
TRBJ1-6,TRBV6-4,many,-,CASSVGGHRSPLHF,TGTGCCAGCAGTGTAGGAGGGCATCGTTCACCCCTCCACTTT
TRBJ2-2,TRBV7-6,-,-,CASSLPSGQINTGELFF,TGTGCCAGCAGCTTACCAAGCGGACAGATCAACACCGGGGAGCTGTTTTTT
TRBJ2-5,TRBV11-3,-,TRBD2,CASSPSGGNQETQYF,TGTGCCAGCAGCCCTAGCGGGGGCAACCAAGAGACCCAGTACTTC
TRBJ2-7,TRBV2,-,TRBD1,CASSEWGTGSNEQYF,TGTGCCAGCAGTGAATGGGGGACAGGGAGCAACGAGCAGTACTTC
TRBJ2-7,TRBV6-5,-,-,CASRTGRGYEQYF,TGTGCCAGCAGAACGGGTCGAGGCTACGAGCAGTACTTC
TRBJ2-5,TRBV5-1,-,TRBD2,CASSSLSGGNQETQYF,TGCGCCAGCAGCTCCCTTAGCGGGGGTAATCAAGAGACCCAGTACTTC
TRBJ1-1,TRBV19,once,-,CASSINTGAANTEAFF,TGTGCCAGTAGTATTAATACAGGTGCCGCGAACACTGAAGCTTTCTTT
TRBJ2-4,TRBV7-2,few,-,CASSSDSTVNIQYF,TGTGCCAGCAGCTCCGATTCGACAGTAAACATTCAGTACTTC
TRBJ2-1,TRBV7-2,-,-,CASSGQASQPRRVFF,TGTGCCAGCAGTGGACAGGCGTCGCAACCAAGGAGGGTGTTCTTC
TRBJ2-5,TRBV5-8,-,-,CASSLITYQETQYF,TGTGCCAGCAGCCTAATTACGTACCAAGAGACCCAGTACTTC
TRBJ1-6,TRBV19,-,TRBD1,CASSDRQGISDSPLHF,TGTGCCAGTAGTGACCGACAGGGAATCTCGGATTCACCCCTCCACTTT
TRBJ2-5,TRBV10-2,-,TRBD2,CASRLAGGETQYF,TGCGCCAGCCGACTAGCGGGGGGGGAGACCCAGTACTTC
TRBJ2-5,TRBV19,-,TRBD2,CASKVRGGEETQYF,TGTGCCAGTAAGGTCCGGGGGGGAGAAGAGACCCAGTACTTC
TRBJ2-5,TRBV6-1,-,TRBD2,CASSEVFRGLAGGERETQYF,TGTGCCAGCAGTGAAGTTTTTAGGGGACTAGCGGGGGGGGAACGGGAGACCCAGTACTTC
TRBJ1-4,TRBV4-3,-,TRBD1,CASSHRGLDEKLFF,TGCGCCAGCAGCCATAGGGGGCTCGATGAAAAACTGTTTTTT
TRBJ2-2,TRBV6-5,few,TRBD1,CASSYRTGSYPGELFF,TGTGCCAGCAGTTACAGGACAGGGAGTTACCCTGGGGAGCTGTTTTTT